The rows below give T cell receptor beta chains drawn from one sample of a study of CD8+ T cells in alopecia areata. Here immunoSEQ multiplex PCR was the method, and the copy in TCRdb shows in-frame clones only, minus some. The profile covers more than 110,000 clones, with under 60% appearing a single time and around 6% taken by the ten largest. The source material was CD4+ T cells sorted from blood, sampled at week 0. The source of these receptors is a human donor with alopecia areata. CDR3s include the opening cysteine and the closing phenylalanine or tryptophan. The D gene is left open where the match is weak. Clone size is stated in some rows and not others, as once, few, many or a class when expanded.

TRBV7-9	TRBJ1-2	-	-	CASSLVQGAYGYTF	TGTGCCAGCAGCTTAGTGCAGGGTGCATATGGCTACACCTTC
TRBV19	TRBJ1-1	TRBD1	-	CASSPLGQGGITEAFF	TGTGCCAGTAGTCCACTCGGACAGGGAGGCATCACTGAAGCTTTCTTT
TRBV7-9	TRBJ1-1	-	-	CASHGQTGRNTEAFF	TGTGCCAGCCATGGACAGACCGGTAGGAACACTGAAGCTTTCTTT
TRBV5-1	TRBJ1-2	TRBD1	few	CASGGTVATYGYTF	TGCGCCAGCGGGGGGACAGTCGCTACCTATGGCTACACCTTC
TRBV7-2	TRBJ1-2	TRBD1	-	CASSLQGAQGYTF	TGTGCCAGCAGCCTTCAGGGGGCGCAGGGCTACACCTTC
TRBV29-1	TRBJ1-4	-	-	CSVERAGSEKLFF	TGCAGCGTTGAAAGAGCGGGAAGTGAAAAACTGTTTTTT
TRBV25-1	TRBJ2-7	-	-	CASSSSGAYEQYF	TGTGCCAGCAGTTCATCTGGTGCCTACGAGCAGTACTTC
TRBV2	TRBJ1-2	TRBD1	-	CASSVLTGGPYGYTF	TGTGCCAGCAGTGTGCTGACAGGGGGGCCCTATGGCTACACCTTC
TRBV5-6	TRBJ2-3	-	-	CASSLGGGPTDTQYF	TGTGCCAGCAGCCTCGGGGGAGGACCCACAGATACGCAGTATTTT
TRBV7-9	TRBJ2-7	-	once	CASSPTTGSEQYF	TGTGCCAGCAGCCCAACGACGGGTAGCGAGCAGTACTTC
TRBV10-3	TRBJ1-6	-	-	CAISVRGPADGSPLHF	TGTGCCATCAGTGTGAGGGGACCCGCCGATGGTTCACCCCTCCACTTT
TRBV7-9	TRBJ2-3	-	-	CASSPPMADTQYF	TGTGCCAGCAGCCCCCCAATGGCAGATACGCAGTATTTT
TRBV2	TRBJ1-5	TRBD1	-	CASRPGTGVNQPQHF	TGTGCCAGCCGGCCCGGGACAGGGGTTAATCAGCCCCAGCATTTT
TRBV7-2	TRBJ1-2	TRBD1	few	CASSLQGTVHGYTF	TGTGCCAGCAGCTTACAGGGGACAGTCCATGGCTACACCTTC
TRBV5-1	TRBJ1-4	TRBD1	-	CASSSGTEEKLFF	TGCGCCAGCAGCAGCGGGACAGAGGAAAAACTGTTTTTT
TRBV30	TRBJ2-2	-	-	CAWSDPGLNTGELFF	TGTGCCTGGAGTGACCCGGGACTTAACACCGGGGAGCTGTTTTTT
TRBV9	TRBJ2-2	-	-	CASGQLNTGELFF	TGTGCCAGTGGACAGCTTAACACCGGGGAGCTGTTTTTT
TRBV27	TRBJ1-1	-	-	CASSLPDGGMNTEAFF	TGTGCCAGCAGTCTTCCCGACGGGGGCATGAACACTGAAGCTTTCTTT
TRBV7-9	TRBJ1-2	-	few	CASSLANSGARRYYGYTF	TGTGCCAGCAGCTTAGCAAATTCCGGGGCAAGAAGGTACTATGGCTACACCTTC
TRBV25-1	TRBJ1-1	-	-	CASSDMGKGTEAFF	TGTGCCAGCAGTGATATGGGGAAGGGCACTGAAGCTTTCTTT
TRBV29-1	TRBJ1-1	-	-	CSGGINMNTEAFF	TGCAGCGGGGGGATAAACATGAACACTGAAGCTTTCTTT
TRBV7-2	TRBJ2-7	-	-	CASTRGQGSYEQYF	TGTGCCAGCACCCGCGGGCAGGGTTCCTACGAGCAGTACTTC
TRBV27	TRBJ1-2	TRBD1	-	CASTQTSGQGAAYGYTF	TGTGCCAGCACCCAAACATCCGGACAGGGGGCTGCCTATGGCTACACCTTC
TRBV15	TRBJ2-7	-	few	CATSRGHEQYF	TGTGCCACCAGCAGAGGTCACGAGCAGTACTTC
TRBV9	TRBJ2-3	TRBD2	-	CASSPRLAGGSKDTQYF	TGTGCCAGCAGCCCTCGACTAGCGGGGGGGTCAAAGGATACGCAGTATTTT
TRBV11-2	TRBJ2-7	TRBD1	-	CASSLGGQGRHEQYF	TGTGCCAGCAGCTTAGGGGGACAGGGGCGTCACGAGCAGTACTTC